By frequency, the clone carrying this T cell receptor (beta chain) is medium-sized. Its specificity is unknown. This sample is part of a study of CD8 T cells in cerebrospinal fluid in Alzheimer's disease. CSF cells were profiled by 10X single-cell V(D)J and 5' expression. One entry per CDR3 protein, without DNA, is what TCRdb gives after re-calling the 10x single-cell sequencing reads. This table holds 900 to 1,200 distinct CDR3 sequences. General study points: EBV-specific TCRs in cerebrospinal fluid reportedly do not establish a causal EBV–Alzheimer's link.

The CDR3 contains 16 residues. Germline V lookup: CDR1 SGHRS, CDR2 YFSETQ. The receptor was derived from a human donor in good health. The chain employs TRBV5-1 and TRBJ2-1; TCRdb indicates TRBD2, and absent DNA this call remains unverified. Sequencing input: cerebrospinal fluid. CDR3 residues: CASSLGRTSGSDEQFF. Filled out from reference TRBV5-1 and TRBJ2-1, the complete variable domain reads KAGVTQTPRYLIKTRGQQVTLSCSPISGHRSVSWYQQTPGQGLQFLFEYFSETQRNKGNFPGRFSGRQFSNSRSEMNVSTLELGDSALYLCASSLGRTSGSDEQFFGPGTRLTVL.